This T cell receptor beta chain stems from a study of OX40 agonist ivuxolimab in advanced cancers. Generated by immunoSEQ multiplex PCR, the TCRdb table keeps only in-frame clones and is missing some. There are over 55,000 clones in the sample; roughly 90% occur only once, and around 10% lies in the top ten. CDR1 and CDR2 from the germline V gene are ENHRY and SYGVKD. Losses at the gene ends were 3 bases for V and 0 bases for J; bases not matched to a gene: 12. CDR3 length: 19 residues. The chain recombines TRBV10-3 with TRBJ2-1, with 9 bases identical to TRBD2. The source is an adult with an advanced solid tumor such as melanoma, head and neck, liver or kidney cancer. Sequencing was performed on CD4+ or CD8+ T cells sorted from blood, taken in a trial of the OX40 agonist ivuxolimab. CDR3 region: CAISDLMGLAGTSYNEQFF. CDR3 DNA: TGTGCCATCAGTGATCTTATGGGGCTAGCGGGAACCTCCTACAATGAGCAGTTCTTC.